A selection of T cell receptor beta chains follows, all from one sample in a study of T cell responses to AZD1222 COVID-19 vaccine. The assay was immunoSEQ multiplex PCR, and TCRdb's table has in-frame clones only and misses some. The data contain 150,000 to 170,000 clones, 86% of them singletons. The sample consisted of peripheral blood, taken on day 0 of MenACWY control vaccination. The source of these receptors is an adult in good health. Each CDR3 is given with its conserved first and last residue. A D gene is named only where the DNA matches it firmly. Clone size is given for some rows only: seen once, a few or many times, or a class if the clone is expanded.

CDR3 protein: CASSLSASGGTDTQYF; CDR3 DNA: TGCGCCAGCAGCTTGAGCGCTAGCGGGGGGACAGATACGCAGTATTTT; V gene: TRBV5-1; clone size: NA; CDR3 length: 16; D gene: TRBD2; J gene: TRBJ2-3
CDR3 protein: CASGSIQGGKINEKLFF; CDR3 DNA: TGTGCTAGTGGTTCCATCCAGGGTGGGAAGATTAATGAAAAACTGTTTTTT; V gene: TRBV12-5; clone size: once; CDR3 length: 17; D gene: NA; J gene: TRBJ1-4
CDR3 protein: CASSPLGLAGAYEQYF; CDR3 DNA: TGTGCCAGCTCACCACTTGGACTAGCGGGAGCCTACGAGCAGTACTTC; V gene: TRBV18; clone size: NA; CDR3 length: 16; D gene: TRBD2; J gene: TRBJ2-7
CDR3 protein: CASSLGVAEQFF; CDR3 DNA: TGTGCCAGTAGCCTAGGGGTGGCTGAGCAGTTCTTC; V gene: TRBV19; clone size: NA; CDR3 length: 12; D gene: NA; J gene: TRBJ2-1
CDR3 protein: CSARAPPGTAF; CDR3 DNA: TGCAGTGCTAGAGCGCCTCCCGGGACAGCTTTC; V gene: TRBV20-1; clone size: NA; CDR3 length: 11; D gene: TRBD1; J gene: TRBJ1-2
CDR3 protein: CSVTKPGQGDEKLFF; CDR3 DNA: TGCAGCGTTACAAAACCGGGACAGGGGGATGAAAAACTGTTTTTT; V gene: TRBV29-1; clone size: NA; CDR3 length: 15; D gene: TRBD1; J gene: TRBJ1-4
CDR3 protein: CASSYSAGNEQFF; CDR3 DNA: TGTGCCAGCAGTTACTCAGCGGGCAATGAGCAGTTCTTC; V gene: TRBV6-2/TRBV6-3; clone size: NA; CDR3 length: 13; D gene: NA; J gene: TRBJ2-1
CDR3 protein: CASSFEAFF; CDR3 DNA: TGTGCCAGCAGCTTTGAAGCTTTCTTT; V gene: TRBV7-2; clone size: NA; CDR3 length: 9; D gene: NA; J gene: TRBJ1-1
CDR3 protein: CASSLGGNNQPQHF; CDR3 DNA: TGTGCCAGCAGCTTGGGGGGAAACAATCAGCCCCAGCATTTT; V gene: TRBV7-9; clone size: NA; CDR3 length: 14; D gene: NA; J gene: TRBJ1-5
CDR3 protein: CASSLDPKDYGYTF; CDR3 DNA: TGTGCCAGCAGCTTGGACCCAAAAGACTATGGCTACACCTTC; V gene: TRBV5-4; clone size: NA; CDR3 length: 14; D gene: NA; J gene: TRBJ1-2
CDR3 protein: CASSPSLAGGTGELFF; CDR3 DNA: TGCGCCAGCAGCCCCTCCCTGGCGGGGGGTACCGGGGAGCTGTTTTTT; V gene: TRBV5-1; clone size: NA; CDR3 length: 16; D gene: TRBD2; J gene: TRBJ2-2
CDR3 protein: CASSGFSGANVLTF; CDR3 DNA: TGTGCCAGCAGTGGTTTCTCTGGGGCCAACGTCCTGACTTTC; V gene: TRBV2; clone size: NA; CDR3 length: 14; D gene: NA; J gene: TRBJ2-6
CDR3 protein: CASSLRGSDTQYF; CDR3 DNA: TGTGCCAGCAGCTTGCGGGGTTCAGATACGCAGTATTTT; V gene: TRBV5-8; clone size: NA; CDR3 length: 13; D gene: NA; J gene: TRBJ2-3
CDR3 protein: CASARQPNTEAFF; CDR3 DNA: TGTGCCAGCGCGAGACAGCCGAACACTGAAGCTTTCTTT; V gene: TRBV3-1/TRBV3-2; clone size: NA; CDR3 length: 13; D gene: NA; J gene: TRBJ1-1
CDR3 protein: CASSYLSGTNQPQHF; CDR3 DNA: TGTGCCAGCAGTTATCTATCGGGGACCAATCAGCCCCAGCATTTT; V gene: TRBV28; clone size: NA; CDR3 length: 15; D gene: NA; J gene: TRBJ1-5
CDR3 protein: CASSPVPYEQYF; CDR3 DNA: TGTGCCAGCAGTCCCGTTCCCTACGAGCAGTACTTC; V gene: TRBV28; clone size: NA; CDR3 length: 12; D gene: NA; J gene: TRBJ2-7
CDR3 protein: CASSARTSGAADTQYF; CDR3 DNA: TGTGCCAGCAGCGCCCGGACTAGCGGGGCGGCAGATACGCAGTATTTT; V gene: TRBV9; clone size: once; CDR3 length: 16; D gene: TRBD2; J gene: TRBJ2-3
CDR3 protein: CASSLTSYEQYF; CDR3 DNA: TGTGCCAGCAGCTTGACCTCCTACGAGCAGTACTTC; V gene: TRBV5-6; clone size: once; CDR3 length: 12; D gene: NA; J gene: TRBJ2-7